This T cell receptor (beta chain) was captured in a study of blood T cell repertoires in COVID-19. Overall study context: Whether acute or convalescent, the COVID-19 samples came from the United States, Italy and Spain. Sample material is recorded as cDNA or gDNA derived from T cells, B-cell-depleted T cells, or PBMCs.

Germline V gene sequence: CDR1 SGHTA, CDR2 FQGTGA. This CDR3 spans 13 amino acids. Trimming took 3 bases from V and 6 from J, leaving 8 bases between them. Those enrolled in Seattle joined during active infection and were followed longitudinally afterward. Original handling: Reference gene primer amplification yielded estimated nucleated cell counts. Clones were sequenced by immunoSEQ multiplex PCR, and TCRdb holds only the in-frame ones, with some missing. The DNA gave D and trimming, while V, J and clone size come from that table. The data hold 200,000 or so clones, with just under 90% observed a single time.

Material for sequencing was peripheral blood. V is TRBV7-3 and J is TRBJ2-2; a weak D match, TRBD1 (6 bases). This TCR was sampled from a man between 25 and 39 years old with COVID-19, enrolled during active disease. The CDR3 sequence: CASSFSGAGELFF. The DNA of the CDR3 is TGTGCCAGCAGCTTTTCAGGGGCCGGGGAGCTGTTTTTT.